This paragraph covers one T cell receptor (beta chain) sequence. Its antigen remains unidentified. Per-base quality was not reported, and no clone a single base away is much larger than it. Participants in the prospective study were aged roughly 18 to 90 years, lived in 20 to 30 United States geographic areas, and enrolled through a virtual design. In the prospective study, participants were assigned to cohorts based on the clinical history participants reported in a screening survey and a study questionnaire. Recovered participants in ImmuneRACE Cohort 3 were defined by two consecutive negative NP/OP PCR tests, clearance by a healthcare professional, or resolution of symptoms. In the prospective study, mobile phlebotomists collected whole blood, serum and a nasopharyngeal or oropharyngeal swab from each participant. Participants in the prospective study had the option to provide additional blood draws and questionnaires over a roughly 2-month period. Before DNA extraction, prospective study blood samples were shipped either frozen or at room temperature.

These data originate in a study of blood T cell repertoires in COVID-19 (dated by TCRdb to the early 2020s). For the wider study: Samples covering the acute and convalescent phases of COVID-19 were provided by collaborators in the United States, Italy and Spain. The prospective study material was composed of cDNA or gDNA derived from T cells, B-cell-depleted T cells, or PBMCs. Deeply sampled blood TCRbeta repertoires from subjects exposed to, actively infected with, or recovered from COVID-19 were included in the dataset. A freely available public database, intended as a resource for researchers studying the immune response to SARS-CoV-2, is where the repertoires were released. The samples were drawn from the first 160 participants of the ongoing ImmuneRACE study and from about 1,200 subjects provided by 6 global collaborators. Nearly every sample came with metadata listing a de-identified subject ID, COVID-19 status, age in years and sex. Where HLA class I and class II types were available, the types were taken from metadata supplied by the sample provider, not from assay-based typing. Overall results and qualifications from the work: The amount of clinical and demographic metadata varied by source and participant and was provided uncurated.

The immunoSEQ Assay, a bias-controlled multiplex PCR, was used to amplify TCRbeta CDR3 regions from genomic DNA. In the authors' own workflow: Nucleated cell counts per sample were estimated from amplification of reference gene primers within the assay. Sequence reads were collapsed and filtered to measure the absolute abundance of every unique TCRbeta CDR3 rearrangement. For each sample, productive Simpson clonality was calculated by taking the square root of Simpson's diversity index across productive rearrangements. TCRdb stores this immuneACCESS table with in-frame sequences only. Part of the clones is absent; in the studies checked, under half of the shortfall reflects unresolved V genes, and no reason is known for the rest. V, J and clone size derive from that table, while D and trimming were established from the DNA sequence. The sample records around 250,000 clones, roughly 86% of which are singletons. About 1.6% of the sample belongs to the ten largest clones.

The CDR3, cysteine through phenylalanine, is 17 amino acids long. Just the 51-base CDR3 DNA is kept, in frame starting at base 1. The germline V gene specifies KGHSH as CDR1 and LQKENI as CDR2. Trimmed from V: 6 bases; trimmed from J: 0 bases; junction bases lacking a gene match: 11. Sequencing was done on a sample of PBMCs or T cells enriched from blood (not recorded which). The chain was built from TRBV18 and TRBJ2-3; TRBD2 fits 8 bases in the junction. The TCR sequence derives from a woman between 45 and 65 years old who had recovered from COVID-19. The nucleotide sequence reads TGTGCCAGCTCTTTTGGGGCAGCGGGAGCTAGCACAGATACGCAGTATTTT. Its protein reads: CASSFGAAGASTDTQYF.